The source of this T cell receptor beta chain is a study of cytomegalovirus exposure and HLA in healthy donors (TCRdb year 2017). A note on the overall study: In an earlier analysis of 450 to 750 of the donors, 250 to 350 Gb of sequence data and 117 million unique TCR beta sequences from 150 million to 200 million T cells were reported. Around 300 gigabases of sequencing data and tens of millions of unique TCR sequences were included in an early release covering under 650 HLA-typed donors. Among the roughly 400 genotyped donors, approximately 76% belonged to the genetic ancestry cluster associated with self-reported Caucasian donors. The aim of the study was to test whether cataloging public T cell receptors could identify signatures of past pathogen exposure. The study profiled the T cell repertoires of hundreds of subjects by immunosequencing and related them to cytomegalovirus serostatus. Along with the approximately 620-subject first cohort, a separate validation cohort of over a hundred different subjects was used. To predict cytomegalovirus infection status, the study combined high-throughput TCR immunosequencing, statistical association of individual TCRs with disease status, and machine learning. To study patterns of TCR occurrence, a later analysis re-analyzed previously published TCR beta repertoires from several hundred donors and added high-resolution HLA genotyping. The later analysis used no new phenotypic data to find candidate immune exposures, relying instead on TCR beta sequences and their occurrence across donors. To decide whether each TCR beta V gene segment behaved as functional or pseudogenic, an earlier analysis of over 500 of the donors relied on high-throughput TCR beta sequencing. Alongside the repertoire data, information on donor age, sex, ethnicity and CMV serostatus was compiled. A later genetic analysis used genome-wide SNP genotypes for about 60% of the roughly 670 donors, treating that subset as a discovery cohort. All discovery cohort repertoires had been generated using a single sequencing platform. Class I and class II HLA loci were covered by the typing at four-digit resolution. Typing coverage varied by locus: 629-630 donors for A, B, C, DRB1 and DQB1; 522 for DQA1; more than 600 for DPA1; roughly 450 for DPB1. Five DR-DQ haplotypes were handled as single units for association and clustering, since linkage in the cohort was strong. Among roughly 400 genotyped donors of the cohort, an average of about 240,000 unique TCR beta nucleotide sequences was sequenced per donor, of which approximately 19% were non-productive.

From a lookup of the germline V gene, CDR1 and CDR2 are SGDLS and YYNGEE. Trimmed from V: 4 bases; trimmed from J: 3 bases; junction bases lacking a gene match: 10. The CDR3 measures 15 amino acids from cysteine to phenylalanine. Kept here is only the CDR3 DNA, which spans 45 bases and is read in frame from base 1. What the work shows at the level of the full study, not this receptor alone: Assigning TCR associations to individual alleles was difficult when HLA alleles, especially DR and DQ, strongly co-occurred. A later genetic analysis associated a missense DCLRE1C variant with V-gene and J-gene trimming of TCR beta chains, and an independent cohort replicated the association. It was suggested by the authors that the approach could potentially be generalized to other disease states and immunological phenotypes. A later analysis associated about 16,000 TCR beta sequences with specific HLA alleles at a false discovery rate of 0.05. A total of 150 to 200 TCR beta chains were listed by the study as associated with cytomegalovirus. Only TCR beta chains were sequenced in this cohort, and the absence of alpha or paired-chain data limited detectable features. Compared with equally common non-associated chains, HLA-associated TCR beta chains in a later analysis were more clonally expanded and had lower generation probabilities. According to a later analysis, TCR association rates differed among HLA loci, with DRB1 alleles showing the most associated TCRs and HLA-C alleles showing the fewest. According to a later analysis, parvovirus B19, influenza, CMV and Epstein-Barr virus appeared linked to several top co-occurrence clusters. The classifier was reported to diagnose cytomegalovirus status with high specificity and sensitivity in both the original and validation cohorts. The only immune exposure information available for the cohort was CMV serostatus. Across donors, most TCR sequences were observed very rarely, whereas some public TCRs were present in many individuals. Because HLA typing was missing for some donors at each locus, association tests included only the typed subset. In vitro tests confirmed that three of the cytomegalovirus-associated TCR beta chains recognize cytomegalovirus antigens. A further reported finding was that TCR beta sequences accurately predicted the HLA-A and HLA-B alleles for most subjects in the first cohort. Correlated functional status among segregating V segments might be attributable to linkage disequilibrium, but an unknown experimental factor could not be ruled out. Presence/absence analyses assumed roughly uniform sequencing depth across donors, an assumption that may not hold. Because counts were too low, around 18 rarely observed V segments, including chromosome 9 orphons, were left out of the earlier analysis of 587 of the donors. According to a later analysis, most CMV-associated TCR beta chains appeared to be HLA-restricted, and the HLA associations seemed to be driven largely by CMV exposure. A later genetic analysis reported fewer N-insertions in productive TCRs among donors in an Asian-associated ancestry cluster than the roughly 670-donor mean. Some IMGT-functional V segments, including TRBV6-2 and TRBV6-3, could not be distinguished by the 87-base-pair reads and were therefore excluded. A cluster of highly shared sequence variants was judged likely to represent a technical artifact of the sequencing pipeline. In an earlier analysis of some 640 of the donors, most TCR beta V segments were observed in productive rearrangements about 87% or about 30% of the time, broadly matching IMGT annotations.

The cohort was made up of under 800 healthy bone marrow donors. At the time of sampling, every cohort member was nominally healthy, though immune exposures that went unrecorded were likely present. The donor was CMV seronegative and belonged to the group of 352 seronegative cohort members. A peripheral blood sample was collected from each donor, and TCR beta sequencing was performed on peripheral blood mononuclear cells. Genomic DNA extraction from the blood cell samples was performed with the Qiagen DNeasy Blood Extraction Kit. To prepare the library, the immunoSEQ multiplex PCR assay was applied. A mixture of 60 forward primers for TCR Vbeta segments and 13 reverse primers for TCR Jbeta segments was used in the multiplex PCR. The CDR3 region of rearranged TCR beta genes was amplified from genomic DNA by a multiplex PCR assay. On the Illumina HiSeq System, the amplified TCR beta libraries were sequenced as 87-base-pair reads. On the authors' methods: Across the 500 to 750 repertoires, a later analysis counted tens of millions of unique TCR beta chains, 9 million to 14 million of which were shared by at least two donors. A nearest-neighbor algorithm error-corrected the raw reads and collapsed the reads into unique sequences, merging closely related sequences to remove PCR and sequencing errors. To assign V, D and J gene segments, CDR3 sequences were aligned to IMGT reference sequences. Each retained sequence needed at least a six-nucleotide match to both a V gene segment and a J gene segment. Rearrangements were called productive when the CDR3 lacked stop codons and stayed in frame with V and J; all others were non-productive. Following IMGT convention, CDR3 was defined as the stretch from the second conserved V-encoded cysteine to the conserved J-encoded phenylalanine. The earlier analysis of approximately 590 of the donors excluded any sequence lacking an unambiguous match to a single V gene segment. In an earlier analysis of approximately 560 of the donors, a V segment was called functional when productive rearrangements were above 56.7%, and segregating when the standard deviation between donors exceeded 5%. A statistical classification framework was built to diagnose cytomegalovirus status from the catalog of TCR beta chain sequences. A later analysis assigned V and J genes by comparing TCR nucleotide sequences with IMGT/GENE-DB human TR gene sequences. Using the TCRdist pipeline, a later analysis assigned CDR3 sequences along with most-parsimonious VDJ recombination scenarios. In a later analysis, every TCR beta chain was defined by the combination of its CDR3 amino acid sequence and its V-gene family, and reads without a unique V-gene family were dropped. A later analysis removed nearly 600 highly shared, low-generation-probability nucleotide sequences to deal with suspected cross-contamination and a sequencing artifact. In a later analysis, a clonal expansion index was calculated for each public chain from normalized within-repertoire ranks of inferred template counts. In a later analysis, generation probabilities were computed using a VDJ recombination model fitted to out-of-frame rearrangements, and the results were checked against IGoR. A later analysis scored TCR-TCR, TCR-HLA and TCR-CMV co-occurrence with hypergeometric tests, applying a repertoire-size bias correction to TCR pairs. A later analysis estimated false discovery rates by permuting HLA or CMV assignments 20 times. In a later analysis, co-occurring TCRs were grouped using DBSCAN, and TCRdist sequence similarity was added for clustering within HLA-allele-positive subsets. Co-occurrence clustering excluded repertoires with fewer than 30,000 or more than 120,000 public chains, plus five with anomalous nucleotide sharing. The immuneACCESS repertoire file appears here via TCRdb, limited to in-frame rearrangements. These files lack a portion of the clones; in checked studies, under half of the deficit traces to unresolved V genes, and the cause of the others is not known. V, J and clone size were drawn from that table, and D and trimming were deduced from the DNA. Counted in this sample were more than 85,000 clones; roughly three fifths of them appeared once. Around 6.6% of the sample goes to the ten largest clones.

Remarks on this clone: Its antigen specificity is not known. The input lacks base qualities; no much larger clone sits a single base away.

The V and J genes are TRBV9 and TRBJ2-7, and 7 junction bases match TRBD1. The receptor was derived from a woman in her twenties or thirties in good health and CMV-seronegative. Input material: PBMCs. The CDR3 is CASSKRQGRGYEQYF. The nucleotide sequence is TGTGCCAGCAGCAAAAGACAGGGAAGGGGCTACGAGCAGTACTTC.